This T cell receptor beta chain was found in a study of Graves' ophthalmopathy and Graves' hyperthyroidism. Study summary: Investigators collected peripheral blood at initial diagnosis, before any treatment was given.

V lost 7 bases, J lost 7 bases, and 11 bases stayed unmatched. The CDR3 spans 15 residues. Germline V gene data show CDR1 as MNHEY and CDR2 as SVGAGI. This clonotype was recorded at least ten times. Its matching antigen is unknown. The PBMCs used were ones drawn from about 9.3 ml of fresh peripheral blood. Scientists amplified the TCR beta CDR3 regions from RNA transcripts. HTBI-primed RT-PCR formed the first round, and a multiplex PCR formed the second. TCRdb processed the multiplex PCR reads anew with MiXCR; each CDR3 protein has one entry. The table lists fewer than 400,000 distinct CDR3 sequences, around 19% of them singletons. Points from the study as a whole: In blood, most expanded thyroid clonotypes above 0.001 frequency were also detected.

The sample consisted of peripheral blood. This receptor was taken from a young woman with Graves' ophthalmopathy. This chain links TRBV6-5 with TRBJ1-5; 9 nucleotides line up with TRBD1. The CDR3 protein is CASTWGTGMTQPQHF. The CDR3 DNA sequence: TGTGCCAGCACCTGGGGGACAGGGATGACCCAGCCCCAGCATTTT.